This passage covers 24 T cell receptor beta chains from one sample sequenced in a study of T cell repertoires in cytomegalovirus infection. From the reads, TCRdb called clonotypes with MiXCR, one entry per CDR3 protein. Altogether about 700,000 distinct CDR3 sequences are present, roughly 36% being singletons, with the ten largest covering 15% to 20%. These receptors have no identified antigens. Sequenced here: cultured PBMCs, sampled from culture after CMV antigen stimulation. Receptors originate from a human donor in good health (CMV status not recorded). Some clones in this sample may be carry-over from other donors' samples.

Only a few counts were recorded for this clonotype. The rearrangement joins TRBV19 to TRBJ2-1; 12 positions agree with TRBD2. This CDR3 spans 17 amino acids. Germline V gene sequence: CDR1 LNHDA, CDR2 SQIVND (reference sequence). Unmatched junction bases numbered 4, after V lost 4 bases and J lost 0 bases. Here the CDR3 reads CASSTSTSGSSYNEQFF. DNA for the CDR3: TGTGCCAGTAGTACTTCGACTAGCGGGAGCTCCTACAATGAGCAGTTCTTC.

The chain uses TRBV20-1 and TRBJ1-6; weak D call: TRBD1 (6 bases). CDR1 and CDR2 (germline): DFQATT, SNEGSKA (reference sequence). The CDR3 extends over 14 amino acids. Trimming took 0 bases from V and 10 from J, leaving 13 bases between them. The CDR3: CSARERVQGSPLHF. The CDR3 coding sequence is TGCAGTGCTAGAGAGAGAGTACAGGGATCACCCCTCCACTTT.

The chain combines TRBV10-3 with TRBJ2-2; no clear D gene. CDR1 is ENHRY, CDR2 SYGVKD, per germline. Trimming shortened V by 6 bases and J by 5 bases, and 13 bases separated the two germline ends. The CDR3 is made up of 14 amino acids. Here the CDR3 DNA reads TGTGCCATCAGATCATCGCTAGGGACCGGGGAGCTGTTTTTT. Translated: CAIRSSLGTGELFF.

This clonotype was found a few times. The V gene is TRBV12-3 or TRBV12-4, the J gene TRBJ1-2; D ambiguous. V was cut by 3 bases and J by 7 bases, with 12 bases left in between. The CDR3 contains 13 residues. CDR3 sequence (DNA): TGTGCCAGCAGTTTCGGCCAGAGACTTGGCTACACCTTC. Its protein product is CASSFGQRLGYTF.

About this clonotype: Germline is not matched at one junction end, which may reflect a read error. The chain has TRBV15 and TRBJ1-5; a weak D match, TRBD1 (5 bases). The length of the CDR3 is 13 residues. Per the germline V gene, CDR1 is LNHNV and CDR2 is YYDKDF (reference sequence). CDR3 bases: TGTGCCACCCGTGGGGGTAGCGATCAGCCCCAGCATTTT. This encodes CATRGGSDQPQHF.

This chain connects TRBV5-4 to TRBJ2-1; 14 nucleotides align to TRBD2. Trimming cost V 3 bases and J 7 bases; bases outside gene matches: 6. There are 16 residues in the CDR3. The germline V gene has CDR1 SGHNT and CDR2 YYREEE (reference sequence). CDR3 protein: CASSSGTSGRWNEQFF. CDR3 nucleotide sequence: TGTGCCAGCAGCTCAGGGACTAGCGGGAGATGGAATGAGCAGTTCTTC.

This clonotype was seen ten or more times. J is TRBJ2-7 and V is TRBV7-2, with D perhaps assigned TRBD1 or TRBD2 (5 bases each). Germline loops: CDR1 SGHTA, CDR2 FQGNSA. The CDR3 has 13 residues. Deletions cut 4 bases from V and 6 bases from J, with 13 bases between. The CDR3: CASSSRPRGEQYF. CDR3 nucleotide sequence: TGTGCCAGCAGCTCTCGTCCGAGGGGCGAGCAGTACTTC.

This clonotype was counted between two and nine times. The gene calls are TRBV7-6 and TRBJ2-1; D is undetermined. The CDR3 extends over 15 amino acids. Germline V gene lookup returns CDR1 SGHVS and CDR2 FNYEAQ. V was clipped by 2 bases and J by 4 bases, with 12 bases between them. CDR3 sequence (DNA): TGTGCCAGCAGCTTAAGTCTGACCCAATACAATGAGCAGTTCTTC. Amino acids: CASSLSLTQYNEQFF.

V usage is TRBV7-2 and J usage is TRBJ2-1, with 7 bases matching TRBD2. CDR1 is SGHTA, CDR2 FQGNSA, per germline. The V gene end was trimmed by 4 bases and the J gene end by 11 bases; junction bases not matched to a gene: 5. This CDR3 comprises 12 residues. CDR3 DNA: TGTGCCAGCAGCTCCTCTAGCGGAAAGCAGTTCTTC. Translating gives CASSSSSGKQFF.

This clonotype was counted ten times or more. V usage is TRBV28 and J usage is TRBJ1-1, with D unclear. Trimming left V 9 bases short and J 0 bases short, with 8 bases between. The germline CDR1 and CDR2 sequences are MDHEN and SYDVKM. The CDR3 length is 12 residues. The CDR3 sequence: CASAALNTEAFF. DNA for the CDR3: TGTGCCAGTGCTGCTCTGAACACTGAAGCTTTCTTT.

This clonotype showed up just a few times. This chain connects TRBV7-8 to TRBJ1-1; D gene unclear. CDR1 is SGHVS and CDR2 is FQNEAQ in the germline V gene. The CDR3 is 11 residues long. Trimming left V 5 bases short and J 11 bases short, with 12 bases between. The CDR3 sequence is CASSDGSSAFF. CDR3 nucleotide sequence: TGTGCCAGCAGCGATGGCTCTTCCGCTTTCTTT.

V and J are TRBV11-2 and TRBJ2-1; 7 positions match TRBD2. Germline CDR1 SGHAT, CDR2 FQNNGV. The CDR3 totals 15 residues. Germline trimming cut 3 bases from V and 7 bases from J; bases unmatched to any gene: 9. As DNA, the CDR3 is TGTGCCAGCAGCTTCCGGGACTACCCTGCGAATGAGCAGTTCTTC. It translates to CASSFRDYPANEQFF.

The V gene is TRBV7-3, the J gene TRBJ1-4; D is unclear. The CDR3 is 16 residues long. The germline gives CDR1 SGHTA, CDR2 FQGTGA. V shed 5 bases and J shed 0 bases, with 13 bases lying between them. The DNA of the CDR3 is TGTGCCAGCAGCCCGTGGAGGGTTACAACTAATGAAAAACTGTTTTTT. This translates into CASSPWRVTTNEKLFF.

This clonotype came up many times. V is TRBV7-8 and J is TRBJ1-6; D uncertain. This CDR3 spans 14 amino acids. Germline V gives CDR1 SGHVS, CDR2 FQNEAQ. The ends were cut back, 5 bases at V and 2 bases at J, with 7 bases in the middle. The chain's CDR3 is CASSPTAYNSPLHF. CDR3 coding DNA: TGTGCCAGCAGCCCGACCGCCTATAATTCACCCCTCCACTTT.

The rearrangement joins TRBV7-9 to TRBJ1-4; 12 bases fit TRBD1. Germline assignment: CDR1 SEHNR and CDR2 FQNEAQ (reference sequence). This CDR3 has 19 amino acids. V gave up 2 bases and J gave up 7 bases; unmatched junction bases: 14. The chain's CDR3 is CASSLNPGQGAGVTEKLFF. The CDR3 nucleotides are TGTGCCAGCAGCTTAAATCCGGGACAGGGGGCAGGTGTGACTGAAAAACTGTTTTTT. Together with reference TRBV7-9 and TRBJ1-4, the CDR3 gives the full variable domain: DTGVSQNPRHKITKRGQNVTFRCDPISEHNRLYWYRQTLGQGPEFLTYFQNEAQLEKSRLLSDRFSAERPKGSFSTLEIQRTEQGDSAMYLCASSLNPGQGAGVTEKLFFGSGTQLSVL.

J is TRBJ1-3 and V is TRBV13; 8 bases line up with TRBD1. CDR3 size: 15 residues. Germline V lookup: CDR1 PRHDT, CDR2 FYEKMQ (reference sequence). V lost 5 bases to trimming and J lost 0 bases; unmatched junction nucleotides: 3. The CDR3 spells CASSHGQGSGNTIYF. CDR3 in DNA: TGTGCCAGCAGCCACGGACAGGGCTCTGGAAACACCATATATTTT.

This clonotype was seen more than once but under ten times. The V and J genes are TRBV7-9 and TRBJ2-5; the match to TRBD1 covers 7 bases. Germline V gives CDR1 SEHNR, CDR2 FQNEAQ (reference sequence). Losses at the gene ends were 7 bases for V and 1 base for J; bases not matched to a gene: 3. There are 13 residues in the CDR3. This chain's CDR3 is CASKWDSQETQYF. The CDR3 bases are TGTGCCAGCAAGTGGGACAGCCAAGAGACCCAGTACTTC.

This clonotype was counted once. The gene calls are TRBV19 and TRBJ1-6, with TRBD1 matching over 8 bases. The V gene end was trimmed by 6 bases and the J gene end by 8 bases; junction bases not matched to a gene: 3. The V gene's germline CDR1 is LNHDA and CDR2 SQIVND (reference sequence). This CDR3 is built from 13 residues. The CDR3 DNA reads TGTGCCAGTAGGATGGACAGGGATTCACCCCTCCACTTT. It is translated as CASRMDRDSPLHF.

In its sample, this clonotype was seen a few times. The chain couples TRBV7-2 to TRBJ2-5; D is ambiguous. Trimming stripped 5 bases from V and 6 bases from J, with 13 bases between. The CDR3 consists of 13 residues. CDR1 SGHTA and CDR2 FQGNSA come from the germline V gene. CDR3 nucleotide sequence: TGTGCCAGCAGCATCCGTCACCGACAGACCCAGTACTTC. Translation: CASSIRHRQTQYF.

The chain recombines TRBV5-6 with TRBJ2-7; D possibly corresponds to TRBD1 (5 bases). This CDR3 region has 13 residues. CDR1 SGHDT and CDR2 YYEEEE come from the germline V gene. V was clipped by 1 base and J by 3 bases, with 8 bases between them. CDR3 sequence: CASSLLDNYEQYF. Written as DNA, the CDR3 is TGTGCCAGCAGCTTGCTGGACAACTACGAGCAGTACTTC.

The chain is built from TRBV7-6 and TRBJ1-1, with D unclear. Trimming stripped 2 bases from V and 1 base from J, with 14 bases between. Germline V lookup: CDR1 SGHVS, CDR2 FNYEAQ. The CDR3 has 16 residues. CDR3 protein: CASSLLRPARNTEAFF. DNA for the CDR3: TGTGCCAGCAGCTTATTAAGGCCAGCGAGGAACACTGAAGCTTTCTTT.

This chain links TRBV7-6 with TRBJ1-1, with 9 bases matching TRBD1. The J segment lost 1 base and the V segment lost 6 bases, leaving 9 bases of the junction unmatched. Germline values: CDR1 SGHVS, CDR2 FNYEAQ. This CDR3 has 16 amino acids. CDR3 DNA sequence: TGTGCCAGCAGTCTAGGGGACAGGGTAAGGAACACTGAAGCTTTCTTT. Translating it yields CASSLGDRVRNTEAFF.

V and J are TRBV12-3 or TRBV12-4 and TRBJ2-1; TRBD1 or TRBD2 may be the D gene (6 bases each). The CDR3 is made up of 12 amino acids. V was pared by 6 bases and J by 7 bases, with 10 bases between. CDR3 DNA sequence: TGTGCCAGCAGCCGGGGGCCGAATGAGCAGTTCTTC. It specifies CASSRGPNEQFF.

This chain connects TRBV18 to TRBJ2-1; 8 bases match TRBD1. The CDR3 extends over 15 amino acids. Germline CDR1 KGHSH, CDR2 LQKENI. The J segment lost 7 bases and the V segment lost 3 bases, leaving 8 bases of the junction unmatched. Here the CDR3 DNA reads TGTGCCAGCTCACCTCGACAGGGGTTGAAAAATGAGCAGTTCTTC. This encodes CASSPRQGLKNEQFF.